This T cell receptor (beta chain) stems from a study of blood T cells in healthy people across ages. Study-level points and caveats: A strong correlation between TCR beta diversity and naive T cell percentage was seen.

Points on this clonotype: The antigen is not known. Its ends do not fully match the called genes, so a read error is possible.

From germline, CDR1 is MNHEY and CDR2 SMNVEV (reference sequence). The CDR3 length is 13 residues. With a J-beta primer mix and a sample-barcoded 5' primer, a second PCR ran roughly 6 to 12 cycles. TCRdb processed the 5' RACE reads anew with MiXCR; each CDR3 protein has one entry. The sample consists of roughly 1.6 million distinct CDR3 sequences, roughly a third of them appearing once. Donors were systemically healthy Caucasian individuals from Russia aged about 6 to 90 years. Researchers report isolating at least 6.5 million PBMCs per sample. The sequencing sample was made of blood. V is TRBV27 and J is TRBJ1-2; D gene ambiguous. This clonotype originated in a woman aged 25 to 39 in good health. In DNA, the CDR3 is TGTGCCAGCAGTTTCGACCCTAAATATGGCTACACCTTC. This sequence encodes CASSFDPKYGYTF.